Below, 32 T cell receptor beta chains from the same sample are listed, as sequenced in a study of blood T cell repertoires in COVID-19. Method: immunoSEQ multiplex PCR; TCRdb's copy keeps in-frame clones and lacks some. The sample records about 330,000 clones, approximately 92% being singletons. Material: PBMCs or T cells enriched from blood (not recorded which). These receptors all come from a woman in her 30s who had recovered from COVID-19.

This clone came up a few times. The chain carries TRBV3-1 (or the pseudogene TRBV3-2) and TRBJ1-4; D is possibly TRBD1 (5 bases). CDR3 length: 13 residues. In germline, CDR1 is LGHDT, CDR2 YNNKEL (reference sequence). The V and J ends lost 0 bases and 8 bases respectively, with 7 bases between them. CDR3 bases: TGTGCCAGCAGCCAAGATTGGGGCGAAAAACTGTTTTTT. This translates into CASSQDWGEKLFF.

The chain has TRBV7-6 and TRBJ2-3; D uncertain. Trimming removed 0 bases at V and 10 bases at J, with 8 bases between. The CDR3 runs 12 residues. CDR1 and CDR2 from the germline V gene are SGHVS and FNYEAQ. CDR3 residues: CASSLAASSQYF. As DNA, the CDR3 is TGTGCCAGCAGCTTAGCAGCCTCTTCGCAGTATTTT.

The V and J genes are TRBV5-1 and TRBJ2-3, with 9 bases identical to TRBD1. V trimming: 4 bases; J trimming: 3 bases; junction bases outside the gene matches: 12. The CDR3 totals 17 residues. CDR1 is SGHRS and CDR2 is YFSETQ in the germline V gene. In DNA form, the CDR3 reads TGCGCCAGCAGCGTGGACGCCACAGGGGGCCTGACAGATACGCAGTATTTT. This sequence encodes CASSVDATGGLTDTQYF.

This clone was found once. This chain connects TRBV11-3 to TRBJ2-7, with 7 nucleotides matching TRBD1. Germline loops: CDR1 SGHNT, CDR2 YENEEA. Trimming took 3 bases from V and 0 from J; bases not matched to a gene: 11. The CDR3 sequence is 17 residues long. The CDR3 loop reads CASSFGKGQSSSYEQYF. The CDR3 coding sequence is TGTGCCAGCAGCTTTGGAAAGGGACAGTCAAGCTCCTACGAGCAGTACTTC.

The chain carries TRBV4-1 and TRBJ1-5, with 7 positions matching TRBD1. V lost 5 bases to trimming and J lost 6 bases; unmatched junction nucleotides: 1. The CDR3 spans 12 residues. The germline V gene has CDR1 MGHRA and CDR2 YSYEKL. The CDR3 spells CASSSGGQPQHF. The DNA for the CDR3 is TGCGCCAGCAGCTCAGGGGGTCAGCCCCAGCATTTT.

The V call is TRBV7-8, the J call TRBJ1-6; D is undetermined. Trimming removed 1 base from V and 8 bases from J, with 6 bases in between. CDR1 is SGHVS, CDR2 FQNEAQ, per germline. CDR3 length equals 13 residues. Here the CDR3 DNA reads TGTGCCAGCAGCTTAGTCTTCGATTCACCCCTCCACTTT. Protein sequence: CASSLVFDSPLHF.

The rearrangement links TRBV23-1 to TRBJ1-2, with a possible D match to TRBD1 (5 bases). TRBV23-1 is treated as an ORF (open reading frame) with a function not yet certain. The CDR3 is 15 residues long. Trimming stripped 1 base from V and 7 bases from J, with 16 bases between. The CDR3: CASSQLSGCSSGYTF. CDR3 nucleotides: TGCGCCAGCAGTCAATTGTCAGGGTGTAGTAGTGGCTACACCTTC.

This clone was detected once. CDR3 loop: CASRFEDLNSPLHF. The CDR3, as DNA: TGCGCCAGCCGCTTCGAGGACTTGAATTCACCCCTCCACTTT. V gene TRBV4-1 combines with J gene TRBJ1-6, with D hard to call. This CDR3 comprises 14 residues. V was shortened by 8 bases and J by 7 bases, with 15 bases between the two germline ends. Germline V gives CDR1 MGHRA, CDR2 YSYEKL.

V and J are TRBV4-1 and TRBJ1-2, with a weak D call TRBD1 (6 bases). Germline-derived CDR1 and CDR2 are MGHRA and YSYEKL. CDR3 size: 14 residues. The germline V and J ends were trimmed by 2 bases and 3 bases, with 10 bases remaining between them. The DNA for the CDR3 is TGCGCCAGCAGCCAAATCAGGACAGACTATGGCTACACCTTC. It codes for CASSQIRTDYGYTF.

The rearrangement uses TRBV7-9 and TRBJ1-4, with a weak D call TRBD1 (5 bases). V gave up 4 bases and J gave up 7 bases, with 19 bases separating them. The CDR3 covers 16 residues. CDR1 is SEHNR and CDR2 is FQNEAQ in the germline V gene (reference sequence). The CDR3 region has the DNA TGTGCCAGCAGCTCGATCAATGACGGGAGGGGTGAAAAACTGTTTTTT. It specifies CASSSINDGRGEKLFF. The whole variable domain, remainder taken from reference TRBV7-9 and TRBJ1-4, is DTGVSQNPRHKITKRGQNVTFRCDPISEHNRLYWYRQTLGQGPEFLTYFQNEAQLEKSRLLSDRFSAERPKGSFSTLEIQRTEQGDSAMYLCASSSINDGRGEKLFFGSGTQLSVL.

The chain couples TRBV28 to TRBJ1-5; 8 bases align to TRBD1. The trim removed 5 bases at V and 2 bases at J, leaving 8 bases unmatched. The CDR3 is 16 amino acids. CDR1 is MDHEN, CDR2 SYDVKM, per germline. The CDR3 coding sequence is TGTGCCAGCAGTGGTATTAAGACAGGGGGCAATCAGCCCCAGCATTTT. Amino acid sequence: CASSGIKTGGNQPQHF.

This clone has just a few counts. The genes are TRBV10-3 and TRBJ1-4, with D unresolved. V dropped 3 bases and J dropped 8 bases, with 10 bases sitting between them. The CDR3 contains 13 residues. CDR1 ENHRY and CDR2 SYGVKD come from the germline V gene. CDR3 in DNA: TGTGCCATCAGTGAACGAGGGAAAGAAAAACTGTTTTTT. It is translated as CAISERGKEKLFF.

This chain links TRBV7-2 with TRBJ2-3, with 9 nucleotides matching TRBD2. The CDR3 is 15 amino acids. The V gene end was trimmed by 2 bases and the J gene end by 6 bases; junction bases not matched to a gene: 6. CDR1 and CDR2 (germline): SGHTA, FQGNSA. CDR3 protein: CASSLIGGRADTQYF. The CDR3 DNA is TGTGCCAGCAGCTTAATCGGCGGGAGGGCGGATACGCAGTATTTT.

This clone was picked up one time. J is TRBJ1-1 and V is TRBV2; tentatively, D is TRBD1 (6 bases). The V gene lost 3 bases and the J gene lost 1 base, with 9 bases spanning the gap. Per the germline V gene, CDR1 is SNHLY and CDR2 is FYNNEI. The CDR3 is 14 residues long. In DNA, the CDR3 is TGTGCCAGCAGTGACCGGACAGCGAACACTGAAGCTTTCTTT. Translated: CASSDRTANTEAFF.

This clone has a single count. The rearrangement joins TRBV7-2 to TRBJ1-1; a possible D gene is TRBD1 (6 bases). This CDR3 contains 15 residues. With 1 base removed from V and 0 bases from J, the gap between germline ends came to 9 bases. The germline V gene has CDR1 SGHTA and CDR2 FQGNSA. The CDR3 loop is CASSLVPGVNTEAFF. CDR3 DNA: TGTGCCAGCAGCTTAGTCCCAGGGGTGAACACTGAAGCTTTCTTT.

The chain is built from TRBV28 and TRBJ2-2; 12 nucleotides line up with TRBD2. V shed 6 bases and J 3 bases; nucleotides not matched to a gene: 5. Germline assignment: CDR1 MDHEN and CDR2 SYDVKM. The CDR3 consists of 16 residues. CDR3 nucleotide sequence: TGTGCCAGCAGCCTAGCGGGAGGGGGCGACACCGGGGAGCTGTTTTTT. Translating it yields CASSLAGGGDTGELFF.

The rearrangement links TRBV3-1 (or the pseudogene TRBV3-2) to TRBJ2-2, with TRBD2 as a possible D gene (6 bases). V was trimmed by 4 bases and J by 4 bases, leaving 13 bases between them. The CDR3 has 15 amino acids. CDR1 and CDR2 (germline): LGHDT, YNNKEL (reference sequence). CDR3 sequence (DNA): TGTGCCAGCAGCCTGACTAGTAAGGGCACCGGGGAGCTGTTTTTT. Protein: CASSLTSKGTGELFF.

This chain links TRBV7-8 with TRBJ2-7, with D possibly being TRBD2 (6 bases). The CDR3 extends over 15 amino acids. Deletions cut 2 bases from V and 3 bases from J, with 14 bases between. Germline assignment: CDR1 SGHVS and CDR2 FQNEAQ. The CDR3 is CASSLRPGTVYEQYF. The CDR3, as DNA: TGTGCCAGCAGCTTACGGCCGGGGACTGTCTACGAGCAGTACTTC.

The gene calls are TRBV7-8 and TRBJ1-1; a weak D match, TRBD1 (6 bases). The V and J ends lost 5 bases and 0 bases respectively, with 19 bases between them. Germline loops: CDR1 SGHVS, CDR2 FQNEAQ. This CDR3 spans 17 amino acids. CDR3 sequence reads: CASSKTLGQLVNTEAFF. In nucleotides, the CDR3 is TGTGCCAGCAGCAAAACCCTAGGACAGCTAGTGAACACTGAAGCTTTCTTT.

The chain has TRBV5-8 and TRBJ2-5; TRBD2 matches at 15 bases. V shed 4 bases and J 4 bases; nucleotides not matched to a gene: 14. The CDR3 length is 19 residues. Germline V gene data show CDR1 as SGHTS and CDR2 as YDEGEE. CDR3 region: CASSTQRTSGGALVETQYF. The DNA for the CDR3 is TGTGCCAGCAGCACTCAAAGGACTAGCGGGGGGGCCTTAGTAGAGACCCAGTACTTC.

Details on this clone: In the same sample, other DNA sequences code for this CDR3. The chain couples TRBV18 to TRBJ1-2; 8 nucleotides match TRBD1. Per germline, CDR1 KGHSH and CDR2 LQKENI. The J segment lost 6 bases and the V segment lost 0 bases, leaving 0 bases of the junction unmatched. The CDR3 totals 13 residues. The CDR3 sequence: CASSPPTGDGYTF. The CDR3 nucleotides read TGTGCCAGCTCACCACCGACAGGGGATGGCTACACCTTC.

Concerning this clone itself: Here the CDR3 omits its conserved ending phenylalanine or tryptophan, so a read error is the likely source. The chain combines TRBV23-1 with TRBJ1-1, with TRBD1 identical over 8 bases. TRBV23-1 is an ORF; its function is uncertain. The CDR3 spans 17 residues. The V and J ends lost 1 base and 1 base, in that order; junction bases with no gene match: 8. The CDR3 region has the DNA TGCGCCAGCAGTCAATGGGACAGGCTTAATACGAACACTGAAGCTTTCCTT. Its translation: CASSQWDRLNTNTEAFL.

V is TRBV28 and J is TRBJ1-5, with D tentatively TRBD1 (6 bases). Germline lookup yields CDR1 MDHEN and CDR2 SYDVKM. Deletions cut 6 bases from V and 1 base from J, with 10 bases between. The CDR3 is 14 amino acids. DNA for the CDR3: TGTGCCAGCAGAGGGGGGGGCAGCAATCAGCCCCAGCATTTT. Its protein product is CASRGGGSNQPQHF.

The chain has TRBV30 and TRBJ2-3; no firm D call. This CDR3 has 13 amino acids. V lost 5 bases and J lost 1, with 10 bases in between. Germline lookup yields CDR1 GTSNPN and CDR2 SVGIG (reference sequence). This CDR3 is CAWAGGRTDTQYF. The CDR3 DNA reads as TGTGCCTGGGCAGGTGGTCGCACAGATACGCAGTATTTT.

The chain joins TRBV5-1 to TRBJ2-1; no firm D call. The CDR3 is made up of 14 amino acids. V lost 2 bases and J 2 bases, leaving 8 bases between the germline ends. From germline, CDR1 is SGHRS and CDR2 YFSETQ. This chain's CDR3 is CASSFGDPYNEQFF. CDR3 in DNA: TGCGCCAGCAGCTTCGGAGATCCCTACAATGAGCAGTTCTTC.

This rearrangement joins TRBV7-2 to TRBJ1-1; D ambiguous. This CDR3 is 14 amino acids long. The germline V gene has CDR1 SGHTA and CDR2 FQGNSA. Trimming took 5 bases from V and 1 from J, leaving 11 bases between them. CDR3 nucleotide sequence: TGTGCCAGCAGCCAACAGCCTCAGAACACTGAAGCTTTCTTT. Translating it yields CASSQQPQNTEAFF.

This chain links TRBV4-3 with TRBJ2-2, with TRBD2 identical over 9 bases. Trimming removed 2 bases from V and 3 bases from J; junction bases left unmatched: 16. CDR3 size: 20 residues. Per the germline V gene, CDR1 is LGHNA and CDR2 is YSLEER. The chain's CDR3 is CASSQRLAGGPRRDTGELFF. The CDR3 coding sequence is TGCGCCAGCAGCCAACGGCTCGCGGGAGGGCCAAGAAGGGACACCGGGGAGCTGTTTTTT.

The gene calls are TRBV6-1 and TRBJ1-5; 7 bases match TRBD1. Per germline, CDR1 MNHNS and CDR2 SASEGT. The CDR3 sequence is 13 residues long. Trimming removed 2 bases from V and 10 bases from J; junction bases left unmatched: 5. The CDR3 DNA reads TGTGCCAGCAGTGAATGGACAGGTTTCCCCCAGCATTTT. Translated, it gives CASSEWTGFPQHF.

This chain links TRBV5-3 with TRBJ1-5; D remains ambiguous. TRBV5-3 is an open reading frame, and its role is uncertain. This CDR3 contains 14 residues. Trimming took 1 base from V and 14 from J, leaving 19 bases between them. DNA for the CDR3: TGTGCCAGAAGCTTGTTAGGTAGCTCCGCTAGAGAGCATTTT. Its protein is CARSLLGSSAREHF.

The count of this clone is one. This chain joins TRBV4-1 and TRBJ1-1; TRBD1 matches 7 bases. V trimming: 1 base; J trimming: 0 bases; junction bases outside the gene matches: 2. The CDR3 length is 15 residues. Germline values: CDR1 MGHRA, CDR2 YSYEKL. The CDR3 DNA reads as TGCGCCAGCAGCCAAGTGGGGACAGTGAACACTGAAGCTTTCTTT. It is translated as CASSQVGTVNTEAFF.

The chain recombines TRBV29-1 with TRBJ1-1, with D perhaps TRBD1 (6 bases). The CDR3 contains 13 residues. Looked up from germline, CDR1 is SQVTM and CDR2 is ANQGSEA. Trimming shortened V by 4 bases and J by 3 bases, and 12 bases separated the two germline ends. As DNA, the CDR3 is TGCAGCGTTGGCGTACACAGGGACACTGAAGCTTTCTTT. Its protein product is CSVGVHRDTEAFF.

The chain employs TRBV4-3 and TRBJ1-6; D uncertain. This CDR3 is built from 14 residues. V gave up 1 base and J gave up 9 bases, with 10 bases separating them. The germline CDR1 and CDR2 sequences are LGHNA and YSLEER. The CDR3 spells CASSQAQNSSPLHF. The DNA for the CDR3 is TGCGCCAGCAGCCAAGCACAGAACTCTTCACCCCTCCACTTT.